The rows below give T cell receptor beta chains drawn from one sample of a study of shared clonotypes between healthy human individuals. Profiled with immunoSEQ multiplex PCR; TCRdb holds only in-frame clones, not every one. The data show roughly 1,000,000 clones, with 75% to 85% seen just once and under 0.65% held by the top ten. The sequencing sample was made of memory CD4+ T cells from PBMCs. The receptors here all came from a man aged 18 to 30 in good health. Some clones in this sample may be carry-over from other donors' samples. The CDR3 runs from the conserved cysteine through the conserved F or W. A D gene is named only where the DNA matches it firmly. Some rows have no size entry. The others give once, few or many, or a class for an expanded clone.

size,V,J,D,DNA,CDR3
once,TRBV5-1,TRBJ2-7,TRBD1,TGCGCCAGCAGCGCCTCAACCGGGACAGGGAGCTACGAGCAGTACTTC,CASSASTGTGSYEQYF
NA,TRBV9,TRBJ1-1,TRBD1,TGTGCCAGCAGGGGACAGGGGGTTCGAACTGAAGCTTTCTTT,CASRGQGVRTEAFF
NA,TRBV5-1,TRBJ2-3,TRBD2,TGCGCCAGCAGCTCCCGGGACTACCAGGATACGCAGTATTTT,CASSSRDYQDTQYF
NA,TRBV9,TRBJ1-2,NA,TGTGCCAGCAGCGCCACTGGAAGGGGCTACACCTTC,CASSATGRGYTF
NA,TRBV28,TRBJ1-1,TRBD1,TGTGCCAGCAGTTTACCGGGACAGGCGAACACTGAAGCTTTCTTT,CASSLPGQANTEAFF
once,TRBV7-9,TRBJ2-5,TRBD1,TGTGCCAGCAGCTTAGCAGGGGGCATCGAGACCCAGTACTTC,CASSLAGGIETQYF
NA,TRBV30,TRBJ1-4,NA,TGTGCCTGGAGTGCTACGGGGGCGTTAAGTGAAAAACTGTTTTTT,CAWSATGALSEKLFF
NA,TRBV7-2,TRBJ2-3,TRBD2,TGTGCCAGCAGCGAGGGGTTCGGCGGGAGTACGCAGTATTTT,CASSEGFGGSTQYF
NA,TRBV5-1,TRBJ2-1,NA,TGCGCCAGCAGCTTGGCCGGAGAGGAGCAGTTCTTC,CASSLAGEEQFF
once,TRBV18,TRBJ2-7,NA,TGTGCCAGCTCACGGCCAGCATACGAGCAGTACTTC,CASSRPAYEQYF
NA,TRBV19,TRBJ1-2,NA,TGTGCCAGTAGTATACAGGGCGGCTACACCTTC,CASSIQGGYTF
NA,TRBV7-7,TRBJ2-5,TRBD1,TGTGCCAGCAGCTTGGGGACAGTTACTCAAGAGACCCAGTACTTC,CASSLGTVTQETQYF
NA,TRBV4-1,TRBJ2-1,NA,TGCGCCAGCAGCCAACAAACTAGCCAGTCCTACAATGAGCAGTTCTTC,CASSQQTSQSYNEQFF
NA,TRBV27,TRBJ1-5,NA,TGTGCCAGCAGTTCGGTCCGCGCCGTCAATAATCAGCCCCAGCATTTT,CASSSVRAVNNQPQHF
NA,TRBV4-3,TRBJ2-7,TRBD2,TGCGCCAGCAGCCAAGCCCCTAGCGGTGACTACGAGCAGTACTTC,CASSQAPSGDYEQYF